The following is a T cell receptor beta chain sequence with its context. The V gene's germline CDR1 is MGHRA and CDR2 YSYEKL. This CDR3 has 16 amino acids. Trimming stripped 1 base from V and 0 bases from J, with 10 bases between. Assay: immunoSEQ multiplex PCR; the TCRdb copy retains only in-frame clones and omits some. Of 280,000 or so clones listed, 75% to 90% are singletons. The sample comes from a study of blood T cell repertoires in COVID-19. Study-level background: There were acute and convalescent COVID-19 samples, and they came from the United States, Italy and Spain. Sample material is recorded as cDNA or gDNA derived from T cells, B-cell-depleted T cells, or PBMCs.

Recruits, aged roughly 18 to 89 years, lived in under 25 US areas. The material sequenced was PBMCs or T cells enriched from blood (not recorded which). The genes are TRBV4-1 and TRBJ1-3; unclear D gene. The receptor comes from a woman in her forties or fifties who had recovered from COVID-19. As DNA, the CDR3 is TGCGCCAGCAGCCAAGGGCTCAGCGACTCTGGAAACACCATATATTTT. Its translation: CASSQGLSDSGNTIYF.